This TCR beta chain was recovered during a study of TIL therapy for anti-PD-1-resistant metastatic lung cancer. Across the whole study: Half of patients were current or former smokers.

Time point reported: pre-treatment sample, taken before nivolumab and TIL therapy. Tumor tissue came from excised metastases, mostly pleural nodules or supraclavicular lymph nodes. The CDR3 has 16 amino acids. Germline CDR1 is SEHNR and CDR2 is FQNEAQ (reference sequence). V lost 1 base to trimming and J lost 1 base, with 13 bases between them. The sample holds a few counts of this clone. The antigen remains undetermined. The same CDR3 also results from other DNA sequences found in this sample. Regarding the study as a whole: Compared with baseline intratumoral T cells, expanded TIL cultures were more clonal and less diverse (about 6% vs 30%).

Sequencing used immunoSEQ v3. Profiling relied on immunoSEQ multiplex PCR, and the TCRdb table lists in-frame clones only, not all of them. The repertoire holds roughly 92,000 clones, with about three fifths as singletons. The chain employs TRBV7-9 and TRBJ2-5, with D perhaps TRBD1 (5 bases). This TCR was recovered from a person between 30 and 79 years old with non-small cell lung cancer. This specimen consisted of tumor tissue, obtained at baseline. This CDR3 reads CASSLEAGRIQETQYF. CDR3 DNA sequence: TGTGCCAGCAGCTTAGAGGCAGGGCGGATCCAAGAGACCCAGTACTTC. Based on the CDR3 plus reference TRBV7-9 and TRBJ2-5, the full variable domain is DTGVSQNPRHKITKRGQNVTFRCDPISEHNRLYWYRQTLGQGPEFLTYFQNEAQLEKSRLLSDRFSAERPKGSFSTLEIQRTEQGDSAMYLCASSLEAGRIQETQYFGPGTRLLVL.